Given below is one TCR beta chain in context. The germline V gene has CDR1 SGHNT and CDR2 YYREEE (reference sequence). The CDR3 is 14 amino acids. The V end lost 3 bases, the J end lost 5 bases, and 12 bases lay between the germline ends. This sample is part of a study of memory CD4+ T cells and cytomegalovirus serostatus. Measured with immunoSEQ multiplex PCR; TCRdb has only the in-frame clones, and not every one. The sample shows tens of thousands of clones, roughly 78% of them seen only once. The sort gate was single viable CD3+CD4+CD8-CD45RO+ cells for memory CD4+ T cells. The sequenced material came from memory CD4+ T cells from blood. The chain employs TRBV5-4 and TRBJ1-3, with D maybe TRBD1 (5 bases). The receptor was derived from an adult in good health and CMV-seronegative. Here the CDR3 reads CASSSGGPRNTIYF. CDR3 in DNA: TGTGCCAGCAGCTCCGGGGGACCTAGAAACACCATATATTTT.